Below are 21 T cell receptor beta chains sequenced from a single sample in a study of ipilimumab plus nivolumab after autologous stem cell transplantation. Here immunoSEQ multiplex PCR was the method, and the copy in TCRdb shows in-frame clones only, minus some. This table has several thousand clones, roughly 90% appearing once. The starting material was PBMCs, obtained in a trial of ipilimumab plus nivolumab as post-transplant consolidation. The source is a male donor with multiple myeloma.

The rearrangement joins TRBV11-2 to TRBJ2-1; 8 nucleotides line up with TRBD1. The CDR3 contains 15 residues. The germline gives CDR1 SGHAT, CDR2 FQNNGV. Unmatched junction bases numbered 10, after V lost 5 bases and J lost 7 bases. CDR3 coding DNA: TGTGCCAGCAGCAAATTCGGGGACAGGAGGAATGAGCAGTTCTTC. Translating gives CASSKFGDRRNEQFF. Looking up the rest from reference TRBV11-2 and TRBJ2-1 gives the full variable domain: EAGVAQSPRYKIIEKRQSVAFWCNPISGHATLYWYQQILGQGPKLLIQFQNNGVVDDSQLPKDRFSAERLKGVDSTLKIQPAKLEDSAVYLCASSKFGDRRNEQFFGPGTRLTVL.

J is TRBJ1-2 and V is TRBV12-2; the table names TRBD1, a call not compared with the DNA. TRBV12-2 is noted as a pseudogene. The CDR3 is made up of 16 amino acids. CDR3 residues: CASRASMTRKTYGYTF. The CDR3 region has the DNA TGTGCAAGTCGCGCAAGCATGACACGAAAGACCTATGGCTACACCTTC.

This chain uses TRBV18 with TRBJ1-6; TRBD1 agrees at 8 bases. The CDR3 runs 14 residues. V shed 5 bases, J shed 7 bases, and the junction held 4 bases outside the gene matches. CDR1 is KGHSH and CDR2 is LQKENI in the germline V gene. The CDR3 is CASSAGQANSPLHF. For the CDR3, the DNA is TGTGCCAGCTCAGCGGGACAGGCAAATTCACCCCTCCACTTT.

The chain links TRBV5-1 to TRBJ2-7, with 8 bases lining up with TRBD2. J gave up 4 bases and V 0 bases, and 6 bases lay outside the gene matches. The CDR3 has 15 amino acids. CDR1 and CDR2 from the germline V gene are SGHRS and YFSETQ. CDR3 residues: CASSLGWREVYEQYF. The CDR3 DNA reads TGCGCCAGCAGCTTGGGCTGGCGGGAGGTGTACGAGCAGTACTTC.

The chain joins TRBV5-6 to TRBJ2-3; no clear D gene. Germline values: CDR1 SGHDT, CDR2 YYEEEE. This CDR3 has 15 amino acids. The V end lost 2 bases, the J end lost 2 bases, and 12 bases lay between the germline ends. The DNA for the CDR3 is TGTGCCAGCAGCTTTCGTTCTCAGAACACAGATACGCAGTATTTT. Translating gives CASSFRSQNTDTQYF.

CDR3 bases: TGTGCCAGCAGAGCCAGGACAGGGAGGAACACTGAAGCTTTCTTT. Encoded protein: CASRARTGRNTEAFF. This chain links TRBV28 with TRBJ1-1; TRBD1 aligns across 8 bases. The CDR3 contains 15 residues. J was trimmed by 1 base and V by 6 bases; bases with no gene match: 7. Germline assignment: CDR1 MDHEN and CDR2 SYDVKM. Combining the CDR3 with reference TRBV28 and TRBJ1-1 gives the whole variable domain DVKVTQSSRYLVKRTGEKVFLECVQDMDHENMFWYRQDPGLGLRLIYFSYDVKMKEKGDIPEGYSVSREKKERFSLILESASTNQTSMYLCASRARTGRNTEAFFGQGTRLTVV.

A single count supports this clone. The chain combines TRBV6-6 with TRBJ2-6, with D possibly called TRBD1 or TRBD2 (6 bases each). There are 16 residues in the CDR3. The V end lost 8 bases, the J end lost 0 bases, and 14 bases lay between the germline ends. The germline CDR1 and CDR2 sequences are MNHNY and SVGAGI (reference sequence). CDR3 sequence reads: CASSKGGSSGANVLTF. As DNA, the CDR3 is TGTGCCAGCTCCAAGGGGGGAAGCTCTGGGGCCAACGTCCTGACTTTC.

This chain joins TRBV28 and TRBJ2-7; 13 positions agree with TRBD2. V dropped 4 bases and J dropped 2; count of bases not matched to a gene: 5. The CDR3 extends over 16 amino acids. Per germline, CDR1 MDHEN and CDR2 SYDVKM. DNA for the CDR3: TGTGCCAGCAGTTCCCCTGGACTAGCGGGAGCCTACGAGCAGTACTTC. Translated, it gives CASSSPGLAGAYEQYF.

V is TRBV6-5 and J is TRBJ2-1, with 11 bases that match TRBD2. The CDR3 loop spans 15 amino acids. V shed 6 bases, J shed 9 bases, and the junction held 10 bases outside the gene matches. Germline V CDR1 and CDR2: MNHEY, SVGAGI. This CDR3 is CASSRTSGSRVEQFF. DNA of the CDR3: TGTGCCAGCAGCCGAACTAGCGGGAGCAGGGTTGAGCAGTTCTTC.

The chain joins TRBV27 to TRBJ2-2, with D perhaps matching TRBD1 (6 bases). This CDR3 is 15 amino acids long. Per the germline V gene, CDR1 is MNHEY and CDR2 is SMNVEV (reference sequence). V lost 6 bases and J 6 bases, leaving 17 bases between the germline ends. The DNA of the CDR3 is TGTGCCAGCAGCACACTAAACAGGGCGGCCGGGGAGCTGTTTTTT. Amino acid sequence: CASSTLNRAAGELFF.

The chain recombines TRBV30 with TRBJ2-2; D gene uncertain. CDR3 length: 14 residues. Germline lookup yields CDR1 GTSNPN and CDR2 SVGIG (reference sequence). Trimming left V 0 bases short and J 5 bases short, with 10 bases between. CDR3 residues: CAWSVLPGTGELFF. For the CDR3, the DNA is TGTGCCTGGAGTGTACTTCCAGGAACCGGGGAGCTGTTTTTT.

The CDR3 loop is CASTPLDRGAEAFF. The CDR3 DNA sequence: TGTGCCAGTACCCCCTTAGACAGGGGAGCTGAAGCTTTCTTT. This chain joins TRBV19 and TRBJ1-1; TRBD1 aligns across 8 bases. The CDR3 runs to 14 residues. Germline loops: CDR1 LNHDA, CDR2 SQIVND (reference sequence). With V trimmed by 7 bases and J by 6 bases, 10 bases remained unmatched.

The chain combines TRBV29-1 with TRBJ2-7; D is perhaps TRBD1 or TRBD2 (8 bases each). This CDR3 comprises 13 residues. The V end lost 2 bases, the J end lost 9 bases, and 17 bases lay between the germline ends. Germline V lookup: CDR1 SQVTM, CDR2 ANQGSEA. In DNA form, the CDR3 reads TGCAGCGTTGAAAGGTCGGGGGGGACAGGGCAGTACTTC. Protein product: CSVERSGGTGQYF.

V gene TRBV7-9 combines with J gene TRBJ2-3; D is perhaps TRBD1 or TRBD2 (5 bases each). Trimming removed 4 bases at V and 6 bases at J, with 14 bases between. This CDR3 comprises 14 residues. The germline V gene has CDR1 SEHNR and CDR2 FQNEAQ (reference sequence). CDR3 bases: TGTGCCAGCAGCTACGTGGGACCAGGGGATACGCAGTATTTT. Residues: CASSYVGPGDTQYF.

The rearrangement uses TRBV10-3 and TRBJ2-7; D gene unclear. This CDR3 has 13 amino acids. Germline CDR1 and CDR2: ENHRY and SYGVKD. Trimming pared 2 bases from V and 2 bases from J, leaving 7 bases between. The CDR3: CAISEGPTYEQYF. The CDR3 region has the DNA TGTGCCATCAGTGAGGGTCCTACCTACGAGCAGTACTTC.

This clone appeared once. The rearrangement links TRBV5-6 to TRBJ2-7, with D possibly matching TRBD2 (5 bases). This CDR3 is built from 12 residues. Trimming removed 5 bases from V and 3 bases from J, with 9 bases in between. Germline V lookup: CDR1 SGHDT, CDR2 YYEEEE. The CDR3 DNA reads TGTGCCAGCAGTCGAACTAGCTACGAGCAGTACTTC. Residues: CASSRTSYEQYF.

The chain has TRBV5-1 and TRBJ1-4; 10 nucleotides agree with TRBD1. Germline assignment: CDR1 SGHRS and CDR2 YFSETQ. The CDR3 spans 19 residues. J was trimmed by 0 bases and V by 0 bases; bases with no gene match: 8. The CDR3 DNA sequence: TGCGCCAGCAGCTTGGAGGGGACAGGGGCCAAAACAACTAATGAAAAACTGTTTTTT. It is translated as CASSLEGTGAKTTNEKLFF.

This clone is a singleton in its sample. The J gene is TRBJ2-7, the V gene TRBV19; TRBD1 matches 8 bases. Germline assignment: CDR1 LNHDA and CDR2 SQIVND (reference sequence). After removal of 6 bases from V and 4 bases from J, the junction contained 11 bases not matched to a gene. CDR3 length equals 15 residues. The CDR3 DNA reads as TGTGCCAGTAGGCGGACAGGGATCACTATATACGAGCAGTACTTC. This encodes CASRRTGITIYEQYF.

This clone was recorded a few times. The chain employs TRBV6-1 and TRBJ2-3; unclear D gene. CDR1 is MNHNS, CDR2 SASEGT, per germline. The CDR3 length is 14 residues. V lost 11 bases, J lost 2 bases, and 17 bases lay in between. The CDR3 coding sequence is TGTGCCGCGACAAGGGTTCTAAACACAGATACGCAGTATTTT. Protein: CAATRVLNTDTQYF.

The rearrangement links TRBV10-3 to TRBJ1-5, with TRBD1 as a possible D gene (5 bases). Germline V gene data show CDR1 as ENHRY and CDR2 as SYGVKD. Trimming cost V 1 base and J 0 bases, with 22 bases left between them. CDR3 size: 20 residues. The chain's CDR3 is CAISEYRVGTSKISNQPQHF. The CDR3 DNA follows: TGTGCCATCAGTGAGTACCGGGTAGGGACTTCAAAAATTAGCAATCAGCCCCAGCATTTT.

This clone was observed once. The rearrangement uses TRBV4-2 and TRBJ2-2; either TRBD1 or TRBD2 may fit D (5 bases each). V lost 1 base and J 3 bases, leaving 9 bases between the germline ends. This CDR3 region has 15 residues. Germline lookup yields CDR1 LGHNA and CDR2 YNFKEQ. The CDR3 DNA reads as TGTGCCAGCAGCCAAGTACAGGAGGACACCGGGGAGCTGTTTTTT. Translating it yields CASSQVQEDTGELFF.